Below, 20 T cell receptor beta chains from the same sample are listed, as sequenced in a study of blood T cell repertoires in COVID-19. TCRdb keeps only in-frame clones here, not all; method: immunoSEQ multiplex PCR. Of about 220,000 clones listed, 86% are singletons. The sequenced sample was PBMCs or T cells enriched from blood (not recorded which). These receptor sequences come from a woman aged 40 to 50 with acute COVID-19.

The V and J genes are TRBV9 and TRBJ2-1; no firm D call. Germline values: CDR1 SGDLS, CDR2 YYNGEE. This CDR3 contains 13 residues. The V and J ends lost 0 bases and 12 bases respectively, with 13 bases between them. The CDR3: CASSVENVGAQFF. CDR3 in DNA: TGTGCCAGCAGCGTAGAGAATGTCGGTGCGCAGTTCTTC.

The chain is built from TRBV27 and TRBJ2-7; TRBD1 agrees at 9 bases. Trimming removed 5 bases from V and 3 bases from J; junction bases left unmatched: 8. The CDR3 totals 15 residues. The V gene's germline CDR1 is MNHEY and CDR2 SMNVEV (reference sequence). CDR3 sequence reads: CASSVRTGAHYEQYF. CDR3 DNA sequence: TGTGCCAGCAGTGTAAGGACAGGGGCCCACTACGAGCAGTACTTC.

The V gene is TRBV19, the J gene TRBJ1-1; 7 positions match TRBD1. After removal of 3 bases from V and 5 bases from J, the junction contained 3 bases not matched to a gene. Germline V gene data show CDR1 as LNHDA and CDR2 as SQIVND (reference sequence). The length of the CDR3 is 13 residues. CDR3 amino acids: CASSMTGLTEAFF. In DNA form, the CDR3 reads TGTGCCAGTAGTATGACAGGGTTAACTGAAGCTTTCTTT.

This clone was seen more than once but under ten times. The same CDR3 also results from other DNA sequences found in this sample. The gene calls are TRBV27 and TRBJ1-3; D unresolved. There are 14 residues in the CDR3. Germline loops: CDR1 MNHEY, CDR2 SMNVEV (reference sequence). V was trimmed by 2 bases and J by 0 bases, leaving 5 bases between them. The CDR3 sequence: CASSLAGSGNTIYF. As DNA, the CDR3 is TGTGCCAGCAGTTTAGCGGGCTCTGGAAACACCATATATTTT.

The genes are TRBV18 and TRBJ1-2; TRBD1 matches 11 bases. The CDR3 extends over 14 amino acids. The V gene end was trimmed by 3 bases and the J gene end by 8 bases; junction bases not matched to a gene: 5. The germline V gene encodes CDR1 KGHSH and CDR2 LQKENI. CDR3 sequence reads: CASSPGQGDNGYTF. The CDR3 nucleotides read TGTGCCAGCTCACCGGGACAGGGGGATAACGGCTACACCTTC.

CDR3 sequence reads: CASSFQPGQGALDYGYTF. The CDR3 DNA follows: TGCGCCAGCAGCTTCCAACCGGGACAGGGGGCTCTCGACTATGGCTACACCTTC. The rearrangement links TRBV5-1 to TRBJ1-2; 12 bases align to TRBD1. From germline, CDR1 is SGHRS and CDR2 YFSETQ. This CDR3 has 18 residues. V shed 2 bases, J shed 3 bases, and the junction held 11 bases outside the gene matches.

In its sample, this clone was seen once. The gene calls are TRBV7-8 and TRBJ1-1; D call uncertain. Germline CDR1 and CDR2: SGHVS and FQNEAQ. The CDR3 sequence is 14 residues long. The V end was cut by 2 bases, the J end by 0 bases, with 7 bases between. CDR3 sequence reads: CASSLFQMNTEAFF. The DNA for the CDR3 is TGTGCCAGCAGCTTATTCCAGATGAACACTGAAGCTTTCTTT.

The chain combines TRBV5-4 with TRBJ2-1; D is possibly TRBD1 (6 bases). The germline V gene encodes CDR1 SGHNT and CDR2 YYREEE (reference sequence). Deletions cut 2 bases from V and 7 bases from J, with 16 bases between. The CDR3 covers 15 residues. This CDR3 is CASSFQGGRGNEQFF. Written as DNA, the CDR3 is TGTGCCAGCAGCTTCCAAGGGGGTCGGGGTAATGAGCAGTTCTTC.

This clone was picked up one time. The V call is TRBV30, the J call TRBJ1-1, with 9 bases matching TRBD1. Per the germline V gene, CDR1 is GTSNPN and CDR2 is SVGIG (reference sequence). The V gene end was trimmed by 2 bases and the J gene end by 0 bases; junction bases not matched to a gene: 4. CDR3 length: 15 amino acids. In nucleotides, the CDR3 is TGTGCCTGGAGTTTGGGGACAGGGCTGAACACTGAAGCTTTCTTT. Translating it yields CAWSLGTGLNTEAFF.

The V gene is TRBV5-4, the J gene TRBJ2-1; 7 bases fit TRBD2. Germline V gene sequence: CDR1 SGHNT, CDR2 YYREEE (reference sequence). The junction had 7 bases not matched to a gene; V was cut back by 2 bases and J by 8 bases. The CDR3 sequence is 14 residues long. CDR3 protein: CASSFWGGNDEQFF. CDR3 in DNA: TGTGCCAGCAGCTTTTGGGGGGGGAACGATGAGCAGTTCTTC.

In DNA, the CDR3 is TGTGCCAGCAGTTCAGGTGGTTACGAGCAGTACGTC. Its translation is CASSSGGYEQYV. J is TRBJ2-7 and V is TRBV6-8; no clear D. The germline V gene encodes CDR1 MNHGY and CDR2 SAAAGT. The CDR3 runs 12 residues. Trimming removed 4 bases at V and 4 bases at J, with 8 bases between.

This clone came up once. The chain employs TRBV3-1 (or the pseudogene TRBV3-2) and TRBJ2-7; 9 bases are shared with TRBD1. Germline CDR1 and CDR2: LGHDT and YNNKEL (reference sequence). Losses at the gene ends were 4 bases for V and 7 bases for J; bases not matched to a gene: 8. The CDR3 consists of 14 residues. This CDR3 is CASSRNDRGKEQYF. The DNA for the CDR3 is TGTGCCAGCAGCCGGAACGACAGGGGGAAAGAGCAGTACTTC.

This chain joins TRBV11-3 and TRBJ1-1; D gene ambiguous. The V end was cut by 1 base, the J end by 1 base, with 10 bases between. The germline V gene has CDR1 SGHNT and CDR2 YENEEA. The CDR3 contains 15 residues. CDR3 loop: CASSLVVSTNTEAFF. CDR3 nucleotides: TGTGCCAGCAGCTTAGTTGTCAGTACGAACACTGAAGCTTTCTTT.

The gene calls are TRBV11-2 and TRBJ1-6; D is unresolved. V lost 3 bases and J lost 10, with 10 bases in between. Germline loops: CDR1 SGHAT, CDR2 FQNNGV. CDR3 size: 13 residues. CDR3 nucleotides: TGTGCCAGCAGCTTTACTGAATCCTCACCCCTCCACTTT. Translating it yields CASSFTESSPLHF. Complete variable domain (other parts from reference TRBV11-2 and TRBJ1-6): EAGVAQSPRYKIIEKRQSVAFWCNPISGHATLYWYQQILGQGPKLLIQFQNNGVVDDSQLPKDRFSAERLKGVDSTLKIQPAKLEDSAVYLCASSFTESSPLHFGNGTRLTVT.

This clone appeared a few times. J is TRBJ1-3 and V is TRBV21-1; the table's D call, TRBD1, has no DNA check behind it. TRBV21-1 is an annotated pseudogene. This CDR3 is built from 17 residues. This CDR3 reads CASTWTGRSVSGNTIYF. DNA of the CDR3: TGTGCCAGCACTTGGACAGGGAGGAGTGTTTCTGGAAACACCATATATTTT.

V and J are TRBV7-9 and TRBJ1-2; TRBD1 might be the D (5 bases). Deletions cut 1 base from V and 6 bases from J, with 12 bases between. The CDR3 loop spans 14 amino acids. Germline-derived CDR1 and CDR2 are SEHNR and FQNEAQ (reference sequence). The CDR3 protein is CASSLGQGSDGYTF. Here the CDR3 DNA reads TGTGCCAGCAGCTTAGGCCAGGGCTCGGATGGCTACACCTTC.

The chain carries TRBV30 and TRBJ1-4; TRBD1 matches 8 bases. After removal of 2 bases from V and 15 bases from J, the junction contained 8 bases not matched to a gene. The germline CDR1 and CDR2 sequences are GTSNPN and SVGIG (reference sequence). This CDR3 has 12 residues. This CDR3 reads CAWSTTTGDLFF. DNA for the CDR3: TGTGCCTGGAGTACCACGACAGGGGATTTGTTTTTT.

The chain has TRBV9 and TRBJ2-7, with D unclear. The CDR3 spans 12 residues. Trimming removed 3 bases from V and 2 bases from J, with 6 bases in between. CDR1 and CDR2 (germline): SGDLS, YYNGEE. The CDR3 DNA reads as TGTGCCAGCAGCGCCAACACCTACGAGCAGTACTTC. Translating it yields CASSANTYEQYF.

The gene calls are TRBV7-3 and TRBJ2-2; 8 nucleotides agree with TRBD2. The CDR3 is 16 residues long. V lost 6 bases and J lost 3; bases outside the gene matches: 9. Germline values: CDR1 SGHTA, CDR2 FQGTGA. The CDR3 here is CASRRSSGEYTGELFF. The CDR3 DNA is TGTGCCAGCAGGCGCAGTAGCGGGGAATACACCGGGGAGCTGTTTTTT.

For the CDR3, the DNA is TGTGCCAGCAGCTCGACAGATACGCAGTATTTT. Its protein is CASSSTDTQYF. The V gene is TRBV5-4, the J gene TRBJ2-3; D is unclear. In germline, CDR1 is SGHNT, CDR2 YYREEE (reference sequence). V was trimmed by 3 bases and J by 3 bases, leaving 2 bases between them. This CDR3 comprises 11 residues.